The 8 T cell receptor beta chains given below trace back to one sample, sequenced in a study of OX40 agonist ivuxolimab in advanced cancers. Profiled with immunoSEQ multiplex PCR; TCRdb holds only in-frame clones, not every one. The sample yields about 54,000 clones, about 89% seen once. This sample comprised CD4+ or CD8+ T cells sorted from blood, obtained in a trial of the OX40 agonist ivuxolimab. These receptor sequences come from an adult with an advanced solid tumor such as melanoma, head and neck, liver or kidney cancer.

The rearrangement uses TRBV5-5 and TRBJ2-7, with D possibly TRBD2 on 6 matching bases. Germline V gene sequence: CDR1 SGHKS, CDR2 YYEKEE (reference sequence). V shed 5 bases and J shed 0 bases, with 6 bases lying between them. This CDR3 spans 12 amino acids. The CDR3 DNA reads as TGTGCCAGCAGTAGCGGCTCCTACGAGCAGTACTTC. Translating gives CASSSGSYEQYF.

As regards this clone: The sample contains more than one DNA sequence encoding this CDR3. V gene TRBV5-4 combines with J gene TRBJ2-7, with D uncertain. The CDR3 spans 14 residues. Per the germline V gene, CDR1 is SGHNT and CDR2 is YYREEE (reference sequence). V was pared by 4 bases and J by 1 base, with 12 bases between. The CDR3: CASSPPTGSYEQYF. CDR3 sequence (DNA): TGTGCCAGCAGCCCGCCAACGGGTTCCTACGAGCAGTACTTC.

The gene calls are TRBV21-1 and TRBJ1-1. TRBV21-1 is tagged as a pseudogene. CDR3 size: 15 residues. The CDR3 coding sequence is TGTGCCAGCAGCAAAGTTATAGGACTCGACACTGAAGCTTTCTTT. Protein: CASSKVIGLDTEAFF.

This chain connects TRBV28 to TRBJ1-5, with D hard to call. This CDR3 is built from 18 residues. Germline CDR1 and CDR2: MDHEN and SYDVKM. V was pared by 3 bases and J by 0 bases, with 18 bases between. CDR3 DNA sequence: TGTGCCAGCAGTTTCCCGATGGGCGGCATATATAGCAATCAGCCCCAGCATTTT. Translating gives CASSFPMGGIYSNQPQHF.

The rearrangement links TRBV11-2 to TRBJ1-1; D gene unclear. With 5 bases removed from V and 1 base from J, the gap between germline ends came to 14 bases. The CDR3 totals 15 residues. Germline assignment: CDR1 SGHAT and CDR2 FQNNGV. The CDR3 reads CASSPPSPGNTEAFF. The CDR3 DNA is TGTGCCAGCAGCCCCCCCAGCCCAGGGAACACTGAAGCTTTCTTT.

The chain joins TRBV28 to TRBJ1-5; tentative D call: TRBD1 (5 bases). The CDR3 contains 14 residues. Germline assignment: CDR1 MDHEN and CDR2 SYDVKM. V was pared by 6 bases and J by 3 bases, with 12 bases between. This chain's CDR3 is CASRSGQINQPQHF. The CDR3 DNA is TGTGCCAGCAGGTCAGGGCAGATCAATCAGCCCCAGCATTTT.

The rearrangement links TRBV11-2 to TRBJ1-5; tentatively, D is TRBD1 (5 bases). CDR3 length equals 15 residues. Deletions cut 5 bases from V and 3 bases from J, with 14 bases between. Germline V gives CDR1 SGHAT, CDR2 FQNNGV. The CDR3 loop reads CASSRGGAPNQPQHF. The CDR3 DNA is TGTGCCAGCAGCCGTGGAGGGGCGCCCAATCAGCCCCAGCATTTT.

The gene calls are TRBV7-9 and TRBJ2-5, with D possibly TRBD2 on 6 matching bases. The CDR3 contains 15 residues. Trimming pared 5 bases from V and 5 bases from J, leaving 18 bases between. CDR1 is SEHNR and CDR2 is FQNEAQ in the germline V gene (reference sequence). CDR3 nucleotide sequence: TGTGCCAGCAGCGACGGGACTTCTAGGTCGGAGACCCAGTACTTC. This translates into CASSDGTSRSETQYF.